The clone carrying this T cell receptor (beta chain) occurred many times. Antigen: not known. This entry is derived from a study of early T cells in non-severe SARS-CoV-2 infection. Study results and limitations: A preference for anti-spike CD8 responses marked VDJdb matching, which missed private and CD4 specificities.

Individual cDNA molecules carried attached unique molecular identifiers. TCRdb itself ran the 5' RACE reads through MiXCR, one entry per CDR3 protein. Among tens of thousands of distinct CDR3 sequences listed, 10% to 12% were seen once. The CDR3 loop spans 14 amino acids. V gave up 7 bases and J gave up 4 bases, with 16 bases separating them. Per the germline V gene, CDR1 is MNHNS and CDR2 is SASEGT. The receptor comes from an adult who was a healthcare worker with PCR-confirmed SARS-CoV-2 infection or an uninfected control (not recorded which). The source material was whole blood, sampled at baseline. The V gene is TRBV6-1, the J gene TRBJ1-2, with D maybe TRBD1 (6 bases). Written as DNA, the CDR3 is TGTGCCAGCACCCAAGGGGGAGTAGGCTATGGCTACACCTTC. This translates into CASTQGGVGYGYTF.